This T cell receptor beta chain was obtained from a study of human T cells and chemical hapten exposure. Library preparation tagged each individual cDNA molecule with a unique molecular identifier. Using its own MiXCR run on the reads, TCRdb lists one record per CDR3 protein. This sample yields 100,000 to 150,000 distinct CDR3 sequences, of which over 7.5% are seen a single time; 1.4% belongs to the top ten. With 6 bases removed from V and 0 bases from J, the gap between germline ends came to 17 bases. CDR3 length equals 15 residues. Looked up from germline, CDR1 is DFQATT and CDR2 is SNEGSKA (reference sequence). Whole blood that had not been fractionated was the source of extracted total RNA. This clonotype appeared a few times.

The sequencing sample was made of whole blood. The chain is built from TRBV20-1 and TRBJ1-1; maybe TRBD1 (5 bases). This clonotype was obtained from a human donor in good health. Some clones in this sample may be carry-over from other donors' samples. As DNA, the CDR3 is TGCAGTGCCCTCCTGCCAGGGCGCATGAACACTGAAGCTTTCTTT. Its translation is CSALLPGRMNTEAFF.